This T cell receptor (beta chain) was captured in a study of cytomegalovirus exposure and HLA in healthy donors. Study information: The study's early data release held about 85 million unique TCRs from HLA-typed donors.

As for this clone: Its antigen is not known.

Findings and limits, study-wide: DRB1 showed the most TCR associations and HLA-C the fewest in a later analysis, as rates varied by HLA locus.

Primers for the PCR totalled 60 Vbeta and 13 Jbeta. Generated by immunoSEQ multiplex PCR, the TCRdb table keeps only in-frame clones and is missing some. This sample's table has 35,000 to 45,000 clones. The CDR3 spans 14 residues. The germline V gene has CDR1 SGHVS and CDR2 FNYEAQ. Trimming took 1 base from V and 2 from J, leaving 9 bases between them. The chain carries TRBV7-6 and TRBJ2-7; maybe TRBD2 (5 bases). Sequencing input: PBMCs. The source of this sequence is a human donor in good health. CDR3 coding DNA: TGTGCCAGCAGCTTAGGTGGAGGAACCTACGAGCAGTACTTC. Translated, it gives CASSLGGGTYEQYF.